The next 18 T cell receptor beta chains were all read from a single sample in a study of blood T cells in healthy people across ages (dated by TCRdb to about 2015). Library preparation used 5' RACE. Sequencing used an Illumina HiSeq 2500. A second PCR of about 6 to 11 cycles was run with a J-beta primer mix and a sample-barcoded 5' primer. TCRdb cleaned the public reads at Q25 with fastp, built clones with MiXCR and kept in-frame beta chains. Rows are unified per CDR3 protein, each entry keeping the most common DNA and genes. Within this sample are some 790,000 distinct CDR3 sequences, with 29% of them counted one time only. Roughly 17% of the sample lies in the top ten. Material for sequencing was blood. The receptors derive from a woman of 80 years or more in good health.

The chain joins TRBV6-1 to TRBJ1-2; a possible D gene is TRBD1 (5 bases). The germline V gene encodes CDR1 MNHNS and CDR2 SASEGT. V dropped 4 bases and J dropped 8 bases, with 11 bases sitting between them. This CDR3 contains 12 residues. CDR3 coding DNA: TGTGCCAGCAGTGTTGGAGGGGAAGGCTACACCTTC. It encodes CASSVGGEGYTF.

This clonotype has a count of ten or more. V is TRBV6-2 or TRBV6-3 and J is TRBJ2-7; D may match TRBD1 or TRBD2 (5 bases each). Germline V lookup: CDR1 MNHEY, CDR2 SVGEGT. This CDR3 spans 14 amino acids. V lost 5 bases and J lost 10, with 21 bases in between. The CDR3 protein is CASSNPGRLISQYF. The CDR3 DNA sequence: TGTGCCAGCAGTAACCCGGGACGTCTCATCTCCCAGTACTTC.

The chain joins TRBV12-3 or TRBV12-4 to TRBJ2-3; D is unresolved. There are 15 residues in the CDR3. With 6 bases removed from V and 4 bases from J, the gap between germline ends came to 17 bases. CDR3 protein: CASSVDGVGPDTQYF. The CDR3 nucleotides are TGTGCCAGCAGCGTCGACGGAGTGGGTCCAGATACGCAGTATTTT.

The chain is built from TRBV11-2 and TRBJ2-1; perhaps TRBD2 as D (6 bases). The V end lost 5 bases, the J end lost 4 bases, and 12 bases lay between the germline ends. The CDR3 length is 14 residues. From germline, CDR1 is SGHAT and CDR2 FQNNGV. CDR3 loop: CASSPGRLYNEQFF. In DNA form, the CDR3 reads TGTGCCAGCAGCCCCGGGAGACTTTACAATGAGCAGTTCTTC. The whole variable domain, filled in from reference TRBV11-2 and TRBJ2-1, reads EAGVAQSPRYKIIEKRQSVAFWCNPISGHATLYWYQQILGQGPKLLIQFQNNGVVDDSQLPKDRFSAERLKGVDSTLKIQPAKLEDSAVYLCASSPGRLYNEQFFGPGTRLTVL.

The chain couples TRBV6-2 or TRBV6-3 to TRBJ2-7; 12 nucleotides align to TRBD2. CDR1 is MNHEY, CDR2 SVGEGT, per germline. Losses at the gene ends were 0 bases for V and 7 bases for J; bases not matched to a gene: 10. CDR3 length: 17 amino acids. As DNA, the CDR3 is TGTGCCAGCAGTTACTCGAGGCTAGCGGGGGGGTACAATGAGCAGTACTTC. This sequence encodes CASSYSRLAGGYNEQYF.

V gene TRBV24-1 combines with J gene TRBJ2-4, with D possibly matching TRBD2 (6 bases). CDR3 length: 13 amino acids. The V end lost 4 bases, the J end lost 13 bases, and 16 bases lay between the germline ends. Looked up from germline, CDR1 is KGHDR and CDR2 is SFDVKD. DNA for the CDR3: TGTGCCACCAGTGACGGGGTGGGCGGGGAGCAGTACTTC. This gives the protein CATSDGVGGEQYF.

There are many counts of this clonotype. This chain connects TRBV5-6 to TRBJ2-7, with D perhaps assigned TRBD1 or TRBD2 (6 bases each). V was trimmed by 4 bases and J by 6 bases, leaving 14 bases between them. The CDR3 runs to 13 residues. The germline V gene encodes CDR1 SGHDT and CDR2 YYEEEE. CDR3 sequence reads: CASSGVQGGEQYF. The CDR3 nucleotides read TGTGCCAGCAGCGGAGTACAGGGAGGCGAGCAGTACTTC.

This clonotype was counted a few times. The junction departs from germline at one end; a sequencing error may be responsible. V usage is TRBV20-1 and J usage is TRBJ2-5; D is uncertain. The CDR3 spans 14 residues. CDR1 is DFQATT and CDR2 is SNEGSKA in the germline V gene (reference sequence). As DNA, the CDR3 is TGCAGTGCTAGAGGTGGGTCCCTACAAGAGATCCAGTACTTC. This sequence encodes CSARGGSLQEIQYF.

The gene calls are TRBV2 and TRBJ1-2, with TRBD1 matching over 11 bases. CDR1 is SNHLY, CDR2 FYNNEI, per germline. This CDR3 is 16 amino acids long. The V segment lost 11 bases and the J segment 1 base; nucleotides outside the gene matches: 12. CDR3 in DNA: TGTGCCGTCACAATCGGACAGGGGGCGCTTAACTATGGCTACACCTTC. Its protein product is CAVTIGQGALNYGYTF.

V is TRBV10-3 and J is TRBJ2-7; 10 positions agree with TRBD2. The J call may be incorrect, as the DNA end agrees better with TRBJ2-5. The length of the CDR3 is 15 residues. The germline V gene has CDR1 ENHRY and CDR2 SYGVKD. The CDR3 nucleotides are TGTGCCATCAGCCCCGGGACTAGCGATAGAGAGACCCAGTACTTC. Its protein product is CAISPGTSDRETQYF.

This clonotype was seen repeatedly, ten times or more. The chain has TRBV25-1 and TRBJ2-4, with D possibly TRBD1 on 5 matching bases. Germline V gene data show CDR1 as MGHDK and CDR2 as SYGVNS. The CDR3 spans 14 residues. V was trimmed by 2 bases and J by 10 bases, leaving 15 bases between them. The CDR3 reads CASSENLPNRIQYF. In DNA, the CDR3 is TGTGCCAGCAGTGAAAACCTCCCCAACAGGATTCAGTACTTC.

This clonotype was counted many times. The rearrangement links TRBV20-1 to TRBJ2-5; D is perhaps TRBD1 (5 bases). V was trimmed by 5 bases and J by 7 bases, leaving 11 bases between them. There are 11 residues in the CDR3. The V gene's germline CDR1 is DFQATT and CDR2 SNEGSKA (reference sequence). This chain's CDR3 is CSAEGAVTQYF. Written as DNA, the CDR3 is TGCAGTGCTGAAGGGGCGGTGACCCAGTACTTC.

The rearrangement uses TRBV20-1 and TRBJ2-3; D gene ambiguous. Germline CDR1 is DFQATT and CDR2 is SNEGSKA (reference sequence). V was clipped by 7 bases and J by 4 bases, with 15 bases between them. This CDR3 is 13 amino acids long. This CDR3 is CSVRGTPADTQYF. CDR3 nucleotides: TGCAGTGTTCGAGGAACCCCCGCAGATACGCAGTATTTT.

In the case of this clonotype: A much larger clone lies a single base off, so this may be a read error. The chain uses TRBV4-1 and TRBJ2-7, with D possibly matching TRBD2 (5 bases). Deletions cut 0 bases from V and 1 base from J, with 13 bases between. Germline assignment: CDR1 MGHRA and CDR2 YSYEKL. The CDR3 has 16 amino acids. The CDR3 sequence is CASSQDTEDFSYEQYF. The DNA for the CDR3 is TGCGCCAGCAGCCAAGATACAGAGGACTTTTCCTACGAGCAGTACTTC.

This clonotype appeared many times. The chain recombines TRBV7-2 with TRBJ2-3, with 10 bases fitting TRBD1. This CDR3 is built from 17 residues. V trimming: 5 bases; J trimming: 5 bases; junction bases outside the gene matches: 13. Germline V CDR1 and CDR2: SGHTA, FQGNSA. The CDR3 nucleotides read TGTGCCAGCAGCGCCGGACTCGGGACAGGGGAGAAAGATACGCAGTATTTT. It specifies CASSAGLGTGEKDTQYF.

This clonotype was seen a few times. The chain has TRBV24-1 and TRBJ2-1; 10 bases line up with TRBD2. This CDR3 is 14 amino acids long. Germline CDR1 reads KGHDR; CDR2 reads SFDVKD. V was pared by 6 bases and J by 4 bases, with 2 bases of the junction left unmatched. The CDR3 region has the DNA TGTGCCACCAGTCCAGCGGGGGGGTACAATGAGCAGTTCTTC. Amino acids: CATSPAGGYNEQFF.

In the case of this clonotype: A much larger clone differs from this one at a single base, so this may be a read error. The chain employs TRBV6-2 or TRBV6-3 and TRBJ2-5; D possibly uses TRBD1 or TRBD2 (5 bases each). Germline CDR1 and CDR2: MNHEY and SVGEGT. This CDR3 is 16 amino acids long. Deletions cut 7 bases from V and 2 bases from J, with 20 bases between. In DNA, the CDR3 is TGTGCCAGCACTTATTCCGGGACGGAGCATCAAGAGACCCAGTACTTC. Its protein is CASTYSGTEHQETQYF.

With regard to this clonotype: Sequence at one end of the junction differs from germline and may be a read error. In DNA, the CDR3 is TGTGCCAGCAATCCGCGACAGGGGGGCTTATCACCCCCCCACTTT. It codes for CASNPRQGGLSPPHF. The rearrangement links TRBV6-6 to TRBJ1-6, with 9 nucleotides matching TRBD1. CDR1 and CDR2 from the germline V gene are MNHNY and SVGAGI (reference sequence). CDR3 length: 15 amino acids.